This is a list of T cell receptor beta chains from one sample in a study of T cells in Graves' hyperthyroidism and ophthalmopathy. MiXCR, applied by TCRdb to the multiplex PCR reads, yields one record per CDR3 protein. The sample consists of a few hundred thousand distinct CDR3 sequences, 15% to 17% of them appearing once. Input material: blood. These receptors all stem from a woman aged 18-29 years with Graves' hyperthyroidism that later progressed to Graves' ophthalmopathy. Each CDR3 is given with its conserved first and last residue. D genes are given only for firm matches. Part of the rows lack a size; the others show once, few, many or a class for expanded clones.

>TRBV6-1|few|.|TRBJ1-4
CASSEDGATNEKLFF
TGTGCCAGCAGCGAAGATGGAGCAACTAATGAAAAACTGTTTTTT
>TRBV4-2|once|.|TRBJ1-1
CASSQESPGNPEAFF
TGTGCCAGCAGCCAAGAATCCCCAGGGAACCCTGAAGCTTTCTTT
>TRBV7-9|many|.|TRBJ2-1
CASSLAGLGAKFEQFF
TGTGCCAGCAGCTTAGCTGGACTGGGGGCGAAATTTGAGCAGTTCTTC
>TRBV30|.|.|TRBJ1-1
CAWSRRQGNTEAFF
TGTGCCTGGAGTCGTCGGCAGGGGAACACTGAAGCTTTCTTT
>TRBV7-9|many|.|TRBJ1-5
CASSPGWGEQPQHF
TGTGCCAGCAGCCCCGGATGGGGAGAGCAGCCCCAGCATTTT
>TRBV7-2|many|.|TRBJ2-3
CASSLPGLGGDNTQYF
TGTGCCAGCAGCTTACCGGGTCTGGGGGGCGATAATACGCAGTATTTT
>TRBV6-1|.|TRBD2|TRBJ2-1
CASTREGRDNEQFF
TGTGCCAGCACCAGGGAGGGAAGGGACAATGAGCAGTTCTTC
>TRBV5-1|many|.|TRBJ2-1
CASSLAGTNNEQFF
TGCGCCAGCAGCTTGGCCGGGACAAACAATGAGCAGTTCTTC
>TRBV29-1|few|TRBD2|TRBJ2-3
CSVEEGLAGGWGTDTQYF
TGCAGCGTTGAAGAAGGACTAGCGGGAGGGTGGGGCACAGATACGCAGTATTTT
>TRBV20-1|many|.|TRBJ2-7
CSARLLQGNEQYF
TGCAGTGCTAGACTACTACAGGGTAACGAGCAGTACTTC
>TRBV6-5|few|TRBD2|TRBJ2-7
CASSYIIGRMTYEQYF
TGTGCCAGCAGTTACATTATCGGGAGGATGACCTACGAGCAGTACTTC
>TRBV3-1|.|TRBD2|TRBJ2-3
CASSLHRASGTDTQYF
TGTGCCAGCAGCCTCCACCGGGCTAGCGGGACGGATACGCAGTATTTT